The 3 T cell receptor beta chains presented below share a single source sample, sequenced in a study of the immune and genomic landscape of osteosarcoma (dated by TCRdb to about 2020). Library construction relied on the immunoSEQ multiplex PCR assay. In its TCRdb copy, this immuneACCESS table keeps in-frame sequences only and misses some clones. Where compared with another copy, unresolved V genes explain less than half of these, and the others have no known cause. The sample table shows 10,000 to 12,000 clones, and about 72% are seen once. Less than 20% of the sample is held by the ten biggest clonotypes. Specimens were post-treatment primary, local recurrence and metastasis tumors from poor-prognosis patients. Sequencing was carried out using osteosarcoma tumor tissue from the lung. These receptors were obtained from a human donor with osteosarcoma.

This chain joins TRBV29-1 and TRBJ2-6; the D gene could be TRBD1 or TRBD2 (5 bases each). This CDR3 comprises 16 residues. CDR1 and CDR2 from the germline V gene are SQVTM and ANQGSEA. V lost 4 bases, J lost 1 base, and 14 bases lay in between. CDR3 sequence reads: CSVARDVDSGANVLTF. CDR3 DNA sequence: TGCAGCGTTGCCCGGGACGTAGATTCTGGGGCCAACGTCCTGACTTTC.

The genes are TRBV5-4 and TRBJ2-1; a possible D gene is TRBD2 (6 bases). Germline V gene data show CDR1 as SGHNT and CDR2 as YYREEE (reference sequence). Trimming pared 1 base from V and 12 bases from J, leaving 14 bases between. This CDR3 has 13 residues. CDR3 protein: CASSLFGGEAQFF. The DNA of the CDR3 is TGTGCCAGCAGCTTGTTTGGCGGGGAGGCGCAGTTCTTC.

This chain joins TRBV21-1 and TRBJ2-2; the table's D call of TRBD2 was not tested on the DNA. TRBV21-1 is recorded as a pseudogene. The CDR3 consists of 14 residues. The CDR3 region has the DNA TGTGCCAGCCGGACGGGAGAGGAAACCGGGGAGCTGTTTTTT. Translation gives CASRTGEETGELFF.